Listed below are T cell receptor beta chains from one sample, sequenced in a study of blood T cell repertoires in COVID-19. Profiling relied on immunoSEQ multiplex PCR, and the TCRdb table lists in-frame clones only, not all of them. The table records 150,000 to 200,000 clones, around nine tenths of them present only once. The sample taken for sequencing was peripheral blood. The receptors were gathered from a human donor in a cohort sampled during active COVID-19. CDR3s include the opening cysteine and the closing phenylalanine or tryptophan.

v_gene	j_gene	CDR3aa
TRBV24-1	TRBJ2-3	CATSDPSGPLSTDTQYF
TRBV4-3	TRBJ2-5	CASSQGRAGGFQETQYF
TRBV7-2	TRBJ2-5	CASSPLAGAETQYF
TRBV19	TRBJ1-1	CASSTGQGPWNTEAFF
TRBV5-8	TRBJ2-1	CASSLGGTALSFNEQFF
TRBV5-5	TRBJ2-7	CASSLGQGRGEQYF
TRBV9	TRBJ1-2	CASSVNTKGDGYTF
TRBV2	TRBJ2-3	CASSVRGADTDTQYF
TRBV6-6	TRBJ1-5	CASTSQGLPQHF
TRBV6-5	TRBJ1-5	CASRTKSNQPQHF
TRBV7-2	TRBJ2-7	CASSDPGLLYEQYF
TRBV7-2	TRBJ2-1	CASRDRESYNEQFF
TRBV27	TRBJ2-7	CASSLGQGGGPYEQYF
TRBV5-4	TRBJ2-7	CASRVAGGPVHEQYF
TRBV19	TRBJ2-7	CASRGQGFYEQYF
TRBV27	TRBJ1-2	CASSPRGYGYTF
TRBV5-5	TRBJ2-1	CASSLGTSGNPAQFF
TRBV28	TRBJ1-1	CASRGGARNTEAFF
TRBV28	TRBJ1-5	CASRERLYQPQHF
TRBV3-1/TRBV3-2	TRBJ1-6	CASSLRDSNSPLHF
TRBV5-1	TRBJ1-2	CASGQGDYGYTF
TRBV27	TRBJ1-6	CASSDSPRGSPLHF
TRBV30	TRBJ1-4	CAWRGSLWGNEKLFF
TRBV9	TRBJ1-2	CASSPRNSPSNYGYTF
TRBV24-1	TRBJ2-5	CATSSGGLETQYF
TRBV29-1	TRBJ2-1	CSVGGLTTRGLNEQFF
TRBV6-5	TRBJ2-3	CATRREVTDTQYF
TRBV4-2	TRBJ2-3	CASSQDLWAGLAGGGSTDTQYF
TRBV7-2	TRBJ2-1	CASSLGGQGGDEQFF
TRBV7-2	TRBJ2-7	CASSPQTGEEQYF
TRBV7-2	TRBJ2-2	CASSRDRVNTGELFF
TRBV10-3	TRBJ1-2	CAISAGDGYTF
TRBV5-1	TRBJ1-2	CASSLNSQSGAGYTF
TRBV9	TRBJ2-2	CASSPGTSTGELFF
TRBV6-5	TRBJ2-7	CASALDSYYEQYF
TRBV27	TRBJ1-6	CASRGQSAGNSPLHF
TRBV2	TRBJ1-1	CASSGGGFTEAFF